This T cell receptor (beta chain) is from a study of blood T cell repertoires in COVID-19. Background on the study: Researchers got acute and convalescent COVID-19 samples from the United States, Italy and Spain.

Sequenced by immunoSEQ multiplex PCR; TCRdb stores in-frame clones only, minus some. The sample consists of 200,000 to 300,000 clones, roughly 86% of them appearing once. The V segment lost 3 bases and the J segment 6 bases; nucleotides outside the gene matches: 4. This CDR3 is built from 15 residues. Germline loops: CDR1 MNHEY, CDR2 SMNVEV (reference sequence). The chain employs TRBV27 and TRBJ1-6; TRBD1 matches 8 bases. The sequencing input was peripheral blood. The sequence came from a woman aged 50 to 60 with acute or convalescent COVID-19. The chain's CDR3 is CASSFLGQVNSPLHF. The CDR3 nucleotides read TGTGCCAGCAGTTTTTTGGGACAGGTTAATTCACCCCTCCACTTT.